The present TCR beta chain was sequenced within a study of Graves' ophthalmopathy and Graves' hyperthyroidism. Study results and caveats: Progression of ophthalmopathy was predicted by the model with about 66% sensitivity and under 85% specificity.

Trimming removed 6 bases from V and 0 bases from J, with 9 bases in between. Germline lookup yields CDR1 SGHTA and CDR2 FQGNSA. This CDR3 is 14 amino acids long. This clonotype has just a few counts. As yet, its antigen is unknown. Ineligible for inclusion were patients with other autoimmune diseases, uncontrolled infections, pregnancy or lactation. Orbital computed tomography, thyroid ultrasound, TRAb, serum thyroxine and clinical symptoms formed the basis of diagnosis. Using RNA transcripts, the TCR beta CDR3 regions were amplified. RT-PCR in the first round used HTBI primers; a second-round multiplex PCR followed. TCRdb analysed the multiplex PCR reads with MiXCR anew, one entry per CDR3 protein. The repertoire has hundreds of thousands of distinct CDR3 sequences, roughly two fifths of them found once; the top ten carry about 3.3%.

The chain links TRBV7-2 to TRBJ1-5; possible D gene TRBD1, 5 bases. This clonotype was sampled from an adult man with Graves' ophthalmopathy. The material sequenced was peripheral blood. This CDR3 is CASSYGASNQPQHF. CDR3 in DNA: TGTGCCAGCAGTTATGGGGCTAGCAATCAGCCCCAGCATTTT. Variable domain in full (rest from reference TRBV7-2 and TRBJ1-5): GAGVSQSPSNKVTEKGKDVELRCDPISGHTALYWYRQSLGQGLEFLIYFQGNSAPDKSGLPSDRFSAERTGGSVSTLTIQRTQQEDSAVYLCASSYGASNQPQHFGDGTRLSIL.